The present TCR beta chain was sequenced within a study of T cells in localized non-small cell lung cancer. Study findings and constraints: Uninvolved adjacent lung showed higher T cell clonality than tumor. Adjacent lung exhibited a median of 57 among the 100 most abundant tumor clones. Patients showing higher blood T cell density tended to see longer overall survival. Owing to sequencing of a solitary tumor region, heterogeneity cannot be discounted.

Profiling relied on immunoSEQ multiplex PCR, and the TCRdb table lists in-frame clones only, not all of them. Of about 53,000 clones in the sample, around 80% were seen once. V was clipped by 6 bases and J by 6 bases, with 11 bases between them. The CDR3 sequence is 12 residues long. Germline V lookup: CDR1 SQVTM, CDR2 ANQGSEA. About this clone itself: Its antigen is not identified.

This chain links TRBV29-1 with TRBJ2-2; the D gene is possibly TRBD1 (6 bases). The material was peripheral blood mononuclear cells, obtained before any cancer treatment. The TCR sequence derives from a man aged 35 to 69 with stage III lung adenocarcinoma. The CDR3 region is CSVTTGPGELFF. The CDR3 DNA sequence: TGCAGCGTAACTACAGGGCCCGGGGAGCTGTTTTTT.